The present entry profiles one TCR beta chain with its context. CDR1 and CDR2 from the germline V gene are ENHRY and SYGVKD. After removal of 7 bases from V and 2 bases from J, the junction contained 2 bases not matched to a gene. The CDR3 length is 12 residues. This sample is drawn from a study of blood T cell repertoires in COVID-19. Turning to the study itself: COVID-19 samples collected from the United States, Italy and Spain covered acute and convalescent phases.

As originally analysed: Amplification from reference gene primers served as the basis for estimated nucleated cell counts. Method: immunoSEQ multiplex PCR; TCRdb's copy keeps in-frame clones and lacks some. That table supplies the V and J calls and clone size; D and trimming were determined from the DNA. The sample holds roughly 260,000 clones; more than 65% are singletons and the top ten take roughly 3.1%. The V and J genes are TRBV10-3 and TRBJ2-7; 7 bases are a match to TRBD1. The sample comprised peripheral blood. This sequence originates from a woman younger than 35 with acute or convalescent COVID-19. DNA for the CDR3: TGTGCCATCAAGGGACAGACCTACGAGCAGTACTTC. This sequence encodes CAIKGQTYEQYF.